This T cell receptor (beta chain) was recorded in a study of STAT5B mutations in CD4+ large granular lymphocyte leukemia. Study conclusions and caveats: CD4-sorted patient repertoires seemed more clonal than healthy CD4+ repertoires.

Concerning this clone itself: Its antigen is still unknown.

Sequencing was at survey level. Repertoires were generated with immunoSEQ multiplex PCR, while TCRdb's copy carries only in-frame clones and drops some. This repertoire shows 30,000 to 40,000 clones, roughly 87% found once; its top ten account for around 3.4%. The CDR3 is 16 residues long. Germline CDR1 is MNHNY and CDR2 is SVGAGI (reference sequence). V was trimmed by 4 bases and J by 0 bases, leaving 13 bases between them. Healthy controls were blood donor buffy coats. This sequence originates from a human donor in good health. Sample: CD4+ T cells from blood buffy coats. J is TRBJ1-3 and V is TRBV6-6, with D maybe TRBD1 (6 bases). This chain's CDR3 is CASSLRQALSGNTIYF. Here the CDR3 DNA reads TGTGCCAGCAGTTTACGACAGGCCCTCTCTGGAAACACCATATATTTT.